This TCR beta chain was profiled in a study of blood T cell repertoires in COVID-19. Measured with immunoSEQ multiplex PCR; TCRdb has only the in-frame clones, and not every one. The data hold nearly 11,000 clones, with 84% observed a single time. Sequencing was carried out using peripheral blood. The TCR sequence derives from a man over 45 with active COVID-19.

The chain's CDR3 is CASSEPLAGGYNEQFF. CDR3 sequence (DNA): TGTGCCAGCAGTGAACCCCTAGCGGGAGGTTACAATGAGCAGTTCTTC. The V and J genes are TRBV2 and TRBJ2-1, with TRBD2 identical over 11 bases. The CDR3 is 16 residues long. The V gene end was trimmed by 2 bases and the J gene end by 4 bases; junction bases not matched to a gene: 4. Germline values: CDR1 SNHLY, CDR2 FYNNEI. Variable domain in full (rest from reference TRBV2 and TRBJ2-1): EPEVTQTPSHQVTQMGQEVILRCVPISNHLYFYWYRQILGQKVEFLVSFYNNEISEKSEIFDDQFSVERPDGSNFTLKIRSTKLEDSAMYFCASSEPLAGGYNEQFFGPGTRLTVL.